The 32 T cell receptor beta chains in this list originate from one sample, sequenced in a study of shared clonotypes between healthy human individuals. Clones were sequenced by immunoSEQ multiplex PCR, and TCRdb holds only the in-frame ones, with some missing. The table shows under 2.5 million clones, with less than 95% occurring only once. Input material: naive CD4+ T cells from PBMCs. Regarding subset: CD45RA+ positively selected. These TCRs come from a young man in good health. Some clones in this sample may be carry-over from other donors' samples.

This sequence joins TRBV5-1 and TRBJ2-2; TRBD1 might be the D (5 bases). Trimming removed 1 base from V and 6 bases from J, with 13 bases in between. The CDR3 covers 15 residues. Germline V lookup: CDR1 SGHRS, CDR2 YFSETQ. The CDR3 sequence: CASSLWGERAGELFF. The CDR3 coding sequence is TGCGCCAGCAGCTTGTGGGGCGAGCGCGCCGGGGAGCTGTTTTTT. The full variable domain, with the rest looked up from reference TRBV5-1 and TRBJ2-2, is KAGVTQTPRYLIKTRGQQVTLSCSPISGHRSVSWYQQTPGQGLQFLFEYFSETQRNKGNFPGRFSGRQFSNSRSEMNVSTLELGDSALYLCASSLWGERAGELFFGEGSRLTVL.

CDR3 sequence (DNA): TGTGCCAGCAGTTTAGACAGCACAACGGGCACTGAAGCTTTCTTT. Translation: CASSLDSTTGTEAFF. The chain carries TRBV28 and TRBJ1-1, with a weak D call TRBD1 (5 bases). CDR3 length: 15 residues. V lost 2 bases, J lost 4 bases, and 14 bases lay in between. Per the germline V gene, CDR1 is MDHEN and CDR2 is SYDVKM.

The sample holds a few counts of this clone. Additional DNA sequences in this sample encode the identical CDR3. The chain recombines TRBV7-3 with TRBJ2-1; D tentatively reads TRBD1 or TRBD2 (5 bases each). This CDR3 spans 14 amino acids. The V and J ends lost 2 bases and 0 bases respectively, with 5 bases between them. Germline loops: CDR1 SGHTA, CDR2 FQGTGA. Here the CDR3 DNA reads TGTGCCAGCAGCTTAGGGGGCTCCTACAATGAGCAGTTCTTC. Translated: CASSLGGSYNEQFF.

The rearrangement links TRBV7-3 to TRBJ2-7, with 7 bases matching TRBD2. The CDR3 has 15 residues. Trimming cost V 3 bases and J 1 base; bases outside gene matches: 6. Germline values: CDR1 SGHTA, CDR2 FQGTGA. CDR3 in amino acids: CASSFGLAGSYEQYF. CDR3 sequence (DNA): TGTGCCAGCAGCTTCGGGTTAGCGGGTTCCTACGAGCAGTACTTC.

The chain is built from TRBV25-1 and TRBJ2-7; maybe TRBD1 (6 bases). This CDR3 has 14 amino acids. Germline CDR1 reads MGHDK; CDR2 reads SYGVNS. The ends were cut back, 4 bases at V and 6 bases at J, with 16 bases in the middle. The CDR3: CASSVDRIIGEQYF. CDR3 sequence (DNA): TGTGCCAGCAGTGTAGACAGGATTATCGGCGAGCAGTACTTC.

V gene TRBV10-3 combines with J gene TRBJ1-2; TRBD1 matches at 9 bases. Germline values: CDR1 ENHRY, CDR2 SYGVKD. The CDR3 consists of 13 residues. V dropped 6 bases and J dropped 6; count of bases not matched to a gene: 5. CDR3 DNA sequence: TGTGCCATCAGGGACAGGGGCCTCAATGGCTACACCTTC. This gives the protein CAIRDRGLNGYTF.

CDR3 coding DNA: TGTGCCAGCAGCTTAAGATGGGGTCAGCCCCAGCATTTT. The encoded protein is CASSLRWGQPQHF. The chain joins TRBV7-9 to TRBJ1-5, with unresolved D. Germline CDR1 SEHNR, CDR2 FQNEAQ (reference sequence). V gave up 2 bases and J gave up 6 bases, with 8 bases separating them. This CDR3 is 13 amino acids long.

V and J are TRBV29-1 and TRBJ2-5; D unclear. The germline gives CDR1 SQVTM, CDR2 ANQGSEA. V dropped 2 bases and J dropped 0 bases, with 7 bases sitting between them. This CDR3 is 13 amino acids long. Here the CDR3 DNA reads TGCAGCGTTGAATTGTCCGACCAAGAGACCCAGTACTTC. Translation: CSVELSDQETQYF.

On this clone: The same CDR3 arises from other DNA sequences in this sample as well. The chain joins TRBV28 to TRBJ1-3; perhaps TRBD1 as D (6 bases). In germline, CDR1 is MDHEN, CDR2 SYDVKM. The CDR3 consists of 14 residues. Trimming removed 7 bases from V and 2 bases from J, with 12 bases in between. This CDR3 is CASTPGGAGNTIYF. The DNA for the CDR3 is TGTGCCAGCACCCCGGGGGGCGCTGGAAACACCATATATTTT.

The V call is TRBV2, the J call TRBJ1-2; 10 nucleotides align to TRBD1. The CDR3 covers 15 residues. Germline loops: CDR1 SNHLY, CDR2 FYNNEI. Trimming removed 6 bases from V and 4 bases from J; junction bases left unmatched: 8. In nucleotides, the CDR3 is TGTGCCAGCAGCGATGGGACAGGGGTGAGCTATGGCTACACCTTC. Translation: CASSDGTGVSYGYTF. The full variable domain, in which reference TRBV2 and TRBJ1-2 provide the parts outside the CDR3, is EPEVTQTPSHQVTQMGQEVILRCVPISNHLYFYWYRQILGQKVEFLVSFYNNEISEKSEIFDDQFSVERPDGSNFTLKIRSTKLEDSAMYFCASSDGTGVSYGYTFGSGTRLTVV.

A remark on this clone: This sample includes further DNA sequences coding for the same CDR3. This chain uses TRBV27 with TRBJ2-3, with no clear D. CDR3 size: 13 residues. Trimming stripped 0 bases from V and 4 bases from J, with 5 bases between. The germline gives CDR1 MNHEY, CDR2 SMNVEV (reference sequence). The CDR3 bases are TGTGCCAGCAGTTTATCGCTGGCAGATACGCAGTATTTT. Its translation: CASSLSLADTQYF.

Comment on this clone: A read error may be the cause here, since a much bigger clone is one base away. The V and J genes are TRBV13 and TRBJ1-1, with D hard to call. V was clipped by 2 bases and J by 1 base, with 5 bases between them. The CDR3 loop spans 13 amino acids. Germline V gene sequence: CDR1 PRHDT, CDR2 FYEKMQ (reference sequence). The CDR3 region is CASSLTANTEAFF. Here the CDR3 DNA reads TGTGCCAGCAGCTTAACGGCGAACACTGAAGCTTTCTTT.

This sequence joins TRBV7-9 and TRBJ2-1; D gene uncertain. The CDR3 consists of 12 residues. The germline V gene encodes CDR1 SEHNR and CDR2 FQNEAQ (reference sequence). Trimming left V 0 bases short and J 10 bases short, with 7 bases between. The CDR3 spells CASSLADLEQFF. The CDR3 region has the DNA TGTGCCAGCAGCTTAGCCGATCTAGAGCAGTTCTTC.

V usage is TRBV9 and J usage is TRBJ2-5; D uncertain. Trimming removed 1 base from V and 0 bases from J, with 7 bases in between. The CDR3 is made up of 14 amino acids. Germline V lookup: CDR1 SGDLS, CDR2 YYNGEE. As DNA, the CDR3 is TGTGCCAGCAGCGTAACAGCGTACCAAGAGACCCAGTACTTC. Translated, it gives CASSVTAYQETQYF.

This chain joins TRBV19 and TRBJ1-2, with 8 bases fitting TRBD1. This CDR3 comprises 13 residues. Trimming took 10 bases from V and 6 from J; bases not matched to a gene: 10. The germline gives CDR1 LNHDA, CDR2 SQIVND (reference sequence). The CDR3 is CATVPRGQDGYTF. CDR3 DNA: TGTGCCACTGTTCCCAGGGGGCAGGATGGCTACACCTTC.

The V and J genes are TRBV4-3 and TRBJ2-6; TRBD1 agrees at 7 bases. Germline V gene data show CDR1 as LGHNA and CDR2 as YSLEER. The CDR3 loop spans 17 amino acids. With V trimmed by 2 bases and J by 0 bases, 4 bases remained unmatched. This CDR3 is CASSQHGTASGANVLTF. CDR3 in DNA: TGCGCCAGCAGCCAACACGGGACAGCCTCTGGGGCCAACGTCCTGACTTTC.

This chain links TRBV14 with TRBJ1-1, with 8 bases matching TRBD1. V was clipped by 0 bases and J by 4 bases; unmatched bases: 4. CDR1 SGHDN and CDR2 FVKESK come from the germline V gene. The CDR3 runs 15 residues. CDR3 loop: CASSQDRGRTTEAFF. CDR3 DNA sequence: TGTGCCAGCAGCCAAGACAGGGGGCGGACCACTGAAGCTTTCTTT.

This clone was counted between two and nine times. The gene calls are TRBV18 and TRBJ1-2; D unresolved. Germline-derived CDR1 and CDR2 are KGHSH and LQKENI. The CDR3 runs 14 residues. V shed 2 bases and J shed 4 bases, with 11 bases lying between them. CDR3 DNA: TGTGCCAGCTCACCAAATAGTAGGGTCTATGGCTACACCTTC. Translation: CASSPNSRVYGYTF.

The table lists this clone with a count of one. DNA of the CDR3: TGCGCCAGCAGTGAGAGGCGGGAGGGCCATTACGAGCAGTACTTC. Translating gives CASSERREGHYEQYF. The chain uses TRBV10-1 and TRBJ2-7; TRBD2 aligns across 9 bases. CDR1 WNHNN and CDR2 SYGVQD come from the germline V gene (reference sequence). J gave up 4 bases and V 2 bases, and 6 bases lay outside the gene matches. The length of the CDR3 is 15 residues.

In this sample, this clone turned up once. V and J are TRBV6-5 and TRBJ1-5; D is possibly TRBD1 (5 bases). CDR1 and CDR2 (germline): MNHEY, SVGAGI. This CDR3 spans 15 amino acids. Trimming left V 6 bases short and J 3 bases short, with 15 bases between. In DNA, the CDR3 is TGTGCCAGCAGCCTCCGGGGGGGTATCAATCAGCCCCAGCATTTT. Translating it yields CASSLRGGINQPQHF.

Only one count was recorded for this clone. V and J are TRBV6-5 and TRBJ2-7; 9 bases map to TRBD2. The CDR3 covers 15 residues. The V segment lost 6 bases and the J segment 1 base; nucleotides outside the gene matches: 7. Germline V lookup: CDR1 MNHEY, CDR2 SVGAGI. For the CDR3, the DNA is TGTGCCAGCAGGTTACAGCGGGAGGTGTCCTACGAGCAGTACTTC. It yields the protein CASRLQREVSYEQYF.

V usage is TRBV5-4 and J usage is TRBJ1-1, with TRBD1 matching over 7 bases. CDR1 and CDR2 from the germline V gene are SGHNT and YYREEE (reference sequence). The V and J ends lost 0 bases and 0 bases, in that order; junction bases with no gene match: 8. The length of the CDR3 is 17 residues. CDR3 protein: CASSLGSTGAVNTEAFF. The DNA of the CDR3 is TGTGCCAGCAGCTTGGGAAGCACAGGGGCGGTGAACACTGAAGCTTTCTTT.

This clone has a single count. The chain joins TRBV4-2 to TRBJ2-4; 9 positions match TRBD1. Germline V lookup: CDR1 LGHNA, CDR2 YNFKEQ. This CDR3 is built from 14 residues. V lost 4 bases, J lost 4 bases, and 2 bases stayed unmatched. CDR3 nucleotide sequence: TGTGCCAGCAGCCCAGGACAGGGGAAAAACATTCAGTACTTC. Its protein product is CASSPGQGKNIQYF.

This sequence joins TRBV28 and TRBJ1-1; a weak D match, TRBD1 (5 bases). CDR3 size: 16 residues. V was shortened by 5 bases and J by 2 bases, with 18 bases between the two germline ends. Germline-derived CDR1 and CDR2 are MDHEN and SYDVKM. The CDR3 DNA is TGTGCCAGCAGTCCTATTGGTTGGGGCGACAACACTGAAGCTTTCTTT. Translating gives CASSPIGWGDNTEAFF.

A word on this clone: Other DNA sequences from this sample encode an identical CDR3 as well. The rearrangement uses TRBV7-3 and TRBJ2-3, with D possibly being TRBD2 (6 bases). V lost 2 bases and J 4 bases, leaving 10 bases between the germline ends. CDR3 size: 14 residues. Germline V gene data show CDR1 as SGHTA and CDR2 as FQGTGA. CDR3 coding DNA: TGTGCCAGCAGCTTAGATCGGGGGTCAGATACGCAGTATTTT. Its translation is CASSLDRGSDTQYF.

This chain links TRBV6-5 with TRBJ1-1; TRBD1 might be the D (6 bases). Between the trimmed V and J ends, which lost 8 bases and 1 base, there was a span of 14 bases. The germline V gene has CDR1 MNHEY and CDR2 SVGAGI. The CDR3 has 14 amino acids. Here the CDR3 reads CASRTLTGNTEAFF. CDR3 sequence (DNA): TGTGCCAGCCGAACCCTGACAGGGAACACTGAAGCTTTCTTT.

This sequence joins TRBV5-1 and TRBJ2-1, with D possibly TRBD1 on 6 matching bases. Germline CDR1 SGHRS, CDR2 YFSETQ. This CDR3 has 15 amino acids. Trimming removed 0 bases at V and 7 bases at J, with 14 bases between. CDR3 region: CASSLAPGQLNEQFF. The DNA for the CDR3 is TGCGCCAGCAGCTTGGCCCCCGGACAGCTTAATGAGCAGTTCTTC.

The chain combines TRBV29-1 with TRBJ2-7; tentatively, D is TRBD1 (5 bases). V was trimmed by 4 bases and J by 3 bases, leaving 16 bases between them. Germline loops: CDR1 SQVTM, CDR2 ANQGSEA. The CDR3 runs 14 residues. CDR3 sequence (DNA): TGCAGCGTTGTACCCGGCGGACAAGTCTACGAGCAGTACTTC. Its translation: CSVVPGGQVYEQYF.

The chain uses TRBV2 and TRBJ2-7, with 10 nucleotides matching TRBD1. This CDR3 comprises 15 residues. V lost 6 bases, J lost 4 bases, and 9 bases stayed unmatched. Germline V gene sequence: CDR1 SNHLY, CDR2 FYNNEI. The CDR3 DNA reads as TGTGCCAGCAGGGAGCCGGGACAGGGGTCATACGAGCAGTACTTC. It yields the protein CASREPGQGSYEQYF.

This clone was recorded once. The chain is built from TRBV7-3 and TRBJ1-4, with unresolved D. The CDR3 runs to 16 residues. Per the germline V gene, CDR1 is SGHTA and CDR2 is FQGTGA. The V and J ends lost 5 bases and 7 bases respectively, with 20 bases between them. CDR3 residues: CASSPVDLGGGEKLFF. The DNA for the CDR3 is TGTGCCAGCAGCCCTGTAGACCTGGGCGGTGGTGAAAAACTGTTTTTT.

The V gene is TRBV27, the J gene TRBJ2-1; D perhaps matches TRBD2 (6 bases). CDR1 is MNHEY and CDR2 is SMNVEV in the germline V gene (reference sequence). Trimming took 1 base from V and 2 from J, leaving 12 bases between them. The length of the CDR3 is 16 residues. CDR3 bases: TGTGCCAGCAGTTTATGGGGGACTTCGGCCTACAATGAGCAGTTCTTC. Its translation is CASSLWGTSAYNEQFF.

The rearrangement uses TRBV28 and TRBJ1-3; D remains unclear. Germline V gene sequence: CDR1 MDHEN, CDR2 SYDVKM. This CDR3 spans 16 amino acids. V was trimmed by 1 base and J by 0 bases, leaving 10 bases between them. This CDR3 is CASSLSRPSSGNTIYF. The CDR3 nucleotides are TGTGCCAGCAGTTTATCAAGACCGAGCTCTGGAAACACCATATATTTT. Together with reference TRBV28 and TRBJ1-3, the CDR3 gives the full variable domain: DVKVTQSSRYLVKRTGEKVFLECVQDMDHENMFWYRQDPGLGLRLIYFSYDVKMKEKGDIPEGYSVSREKKERFSLILESASTNQTSMYLCASSLSRPSSGNTIYFGEGSWLTVV.